Each of the 13 T cell receptor beta chains below was sequenced from the same sample in a study of shared clonotypes between healthy human individuals. Only in-frame clones appear in the TCRdb table, and some are missing; sequencing was by immunoSEQ multiplex PCR. Here the sample spans some 2,400,000 clones, roughly 95% being singletons. Sequencing used naive CD4+ T cells sorted from blood. Subset denoted: CD45RA+ positively selected. These receptor sequences come from a young man in good health.

J is TRBJ2-7 and V is TRBV10-3; D unresolved. V lost 3 bases to trimming and J lost 0 bases, with 9 bases between them. Germline V CDR1 and CDR2: ENHRY, SYGVKD. The CDR3 consists of 14 residues. Here the CDR3 reads CAISDSSDSYEQYF. CDR3 nucleotide sequence: TGTGCCATCAGTGATTCGTCGGACTCCTACGAGCAGTACTTC.

The chain employs TRBV28 and TRBJ1-5, with 7 bases identical to TRBD1. Germline V CDR1 and CDR2: MDHEN, SYDVKM. The trim removed 3 bases at V and 6 bases at J, leaving 8 bases unmatched. This CDR3 has 15 amino acids. The CDR3 DNA reads TGTGCCAGCAGTTTCCTCGACAGGGATAGTCAGCCCCAGCATTTT. Protein sequence: CASSFLDRDSQPQHF.

The chain joins TRBV6-1 to TRBJ1-5; D is possibly TRBD1 (5 bases). Germline CDR1 is MNHNS and CDR2 is SASEGT. Trimming pared 1 base from V and 7 bases from J, leaving 8 bases between. The CDR3 length is 13 residues. The CDR3 loop is CASSEEWGQPQHF. Here the CDR3 DNA reads TGTGCCAGCAGTGAAGAGTGGGGCCAGCCCCAGCATTTT.

V usage is TRBV19 and J usage is TRBJ1-1, with 9 bases lining up with TRBD1. This CDR3 contains 18 residues. From germline, CDR1 is LNHDA and CDR2 SQIVND (reference sequence). V was clipped by 3 bases and J by 0 bases; unmatched bases: 11. In nucleotides, the CDR3 is TGTGCCAGTAGTATCCATCCGGGACAGGGCCCCATGAACACTGAAGCTTTCTTT. Protein product: CASSIHPGQGPMNTEAFF. The complete variable domain, with remaining parts taken from reference TRBV19 and TRBJ1-1, reads DGGITQSPKYLFRKEGQNVTLSCEQNLNHDAMYWYRQDPGQGLRLIYYSQIVNDFQKGDIAEGYSVSREKKESFPLTVTSAQKNPTAFYLCASSIHPGQGPMNTEAFFGQGTRLTVV.

The chain is built from TRBV29-1 and TRBJ2-1; no clear D gene. CDR1 and CDR2 (germline): SQVTM, ANQGSEA. CDR3 length equals 11 residues. The ends were cut back, 7 bases at V and 2 bases at J, with 6 bases in the middle. The CDR3 nucleotides read TGCAGCGCAGCCCCCTACAATGAGCAGTTCTTC. This sequence encodes CSAAPYNEQFF.

The V call is TRBV5-1, the J call TRBJ2-3; 14 bases fit TRBD2. The CDR3 spans 16 residues. J lost 5 bases, V lost 4 bases, and 6 bases had no gene match. CDR1 and CDR2 (germline): SGHRS, YFSETQ. The DNA for the CDR3 is TGCGCCAGCAGCGGACCCGGGACTAGCGGGAGAGATACGCAGTATTTT. Amino acids: CASSGPGTSGRDTQYF.

The chain has TRBV9 and TRBJ2-3, with D unresolved. The CDR3 consists of 14 residues. V lost 0 bases and J 5 bases, leaving 10 bases between the germline ends. In germline, CDR1 is SGDLS, CDR2 YYNGEE. In DNA form, the CDR3 reads TGTGCCAGCAGCGTAGTTCCTAAGGGAGATACGCAGTATTTT. Translating gives CASSVVPKGDTQYF.

The rearrangement joins TRBV27 to TRBJ2-7, with a tentative D call TRBD2 (6 bases). Looked up from germline, CDR1 is MNHEY and CDR2 is SMNVEV (reference sequence). The CDR3 spans 14 residues. Trimming left V 5 bases short and J 3 bases short, with 14 bases between. The CDR3: CASSPRRDGYEQYF. The CDR3 DNA is TGTGCCAGCAGTCCCCGGAGGGACGGCTACGAGCAGTACTTC.

The rearrangement links TRBV11-2 to TRBJ1-1; weak D call: TRBD1 (5 bases). V was shortened by 6 bases and J by 5 bases, with 16 bases between the two germline ends. The CDR3 runs to 14 residues. Germline lookup yields CDR1 SGHAT and CDR2 FQNNGV. Here the CDR3 DNA reads TGTGCCAGCAGGCAGGGATCGCGGGGGACTGAAGCTTTCTTT. As protein: CASRQGSRGTEAFF. The full variable domain, rest sourced from reference TRBV11-2 and TRBJ1-1, is EAGVAQSPRYKIIEKRQSVAFWCNPISGHATLYWYQQILGQGPKLLIQFQNNGVVDDSQLPKDRFSAERLKGVDSTLKIQPAKLEDSAVYLCASRQGSRGTEAFFGQGTRLTVV.

The V call is TRBV5-6, the J call TRBJ2-7, with D perhaps given as TRBD1 or TRBD2 (5 bases each). In germline, CDR1 is SGHDT, CDR2 YYEEEE. Trimming shortened V by 4 bases and J by 0 bases, and 14 bases separated the two germline ends. The length of the CDR3 is 15 residues. For the CDR3, the DNA is TGTGCCAGCAGCCCTACCGCAGGGAGCTCCTACGAGCAGTACTTC. Translating gives CASSPTAGSSYEQYF.

V is TRBV2 and J is TRBJ1-1, with unresolved D. Germline-derived CDR1 and CDR2 are SNHLY and FYNNEI. V shed 8 bases and J shed 8 bases, with 9 bases lying between them. This CDR3 comprises 10 residues. This CDR3 reads CASASWEAFF. The CDR3 bases are TGTGCCAGCGCCTCATGGGAAGCTTTCTTT. Filled out from reference TRBV2 and TRBJ1-1, the complete variable domain reads EPEVTQTPSHQVTQMGQEVILRCVPISNHLYFYWYRQILGQKVEFLVSFYNNEISEKSEIFDDQFSVERPDGSNFTLKIRSTKLEDSAMYFCASASWEAFFGQGTRLTVV.

This chain uses TRBV5-1 with TRBJ1-3; tentative D call: TRBD1 (5 bases). The germline CDR1 and CDR2 sequences are SGHRS and YFSETQ. The CDR3 has 15 residues. Between the trimmed V and J ends, which lost 0 bases and 4 bases, there was a span of 11 bases. The CDR3 DNA reads TGCGCCAGCAGCTTGGCCTGGCAGGGAGGAAACACCATATATTTT. This sequence encodes CASSLAWQGGNTIYF.

This chain joins TRBV28 and TRBJ1-2; D is unresolved. Trimming stripped 6 bases from V and 5 bases from J, with 16 bases between. The CDR3 has 14 amino acids. Germline CDR1 is MDHEN and CDR2 is SYDVKM. The CDR3 nucleotides read TGTGCCAGCAGAAGGTACGGGGTCGGGTATGGCTACACCTTC. This codes for CASRRYGVGYGYTF.